The clone carrying this TCR beta chain has more than one count but fewer than ten. TCRdb fed the 5' RACE reads into MiXCR, producing one record per CDR3 protein. The sample holds 95,000 to 120,000 distinct CDR3 sequences, more than 15% seen once. This entry belongs to a study of human T cells and chemical hapten exposure. It was from unfractionated whole blood that total RNA was extracted. V shed 3 bases, J shed 8 bases, and the junction held 4 bases outside the gene matches. Germline assignment: CDR1 MDHEN and CDR2 SYDVKM. The CDR3 extends over 13 amino acids. The TCR sequence derives from a human donor in good health. The chain combines TRBV28 with TRBJ1-2; TRBD1 agrees at 9 bases. Written as DNA, the CDR3 is TGTGCCAGCAGTTTGGGGGGACAGGGAGGCTACACCTTC. Translating gives CASSLGGQGGYTF.